Following are 27 T cell receptor beta chains from one sample sequenced in a study of blood T cell repertoires in COVID-19. Sequencing was performed with immunoSEQ multiplex PCR; in TCRdb, only in-frame clones are kept and a portion is missing. The sample has some 70,000 clones; about 85% are singletons. The material sequenced was peripheral blood. The receptors were sampled from a man aged 45-65 years with COVID-19, enrolled during active disease.

The chain links TRBV7-9 to TRBJ2-7; D perhaps matches TRBD1 (5 bases). Germline-derived CDR1 and CDR2 are SEHNR and FQNEAQ (reference sequence). V was clipped by 5 bases and J by 7 bases, with 18 bases between them. This CDR3 has 14 amino acids. The DNA for the CDR3 is TGTGCCAGCAGCCCCCGGACACCGACGAGTGAGCAGTACTTC. This sequence encodes CASSPRTPTSEQYF.

J is TRBJ2-2 and V is TRBV28; TRBD2 is a possible D gene (7 bases). Trimming removed 3 bases at V and 3 bases at J, with 11 bases between. CDR3 size: 15 residues. The V gene's germline CDR1 is MDHEN and CDR2 SYDVKM. The CDR3 spells CASSFVGGDTGELFF. CDR3 bases: TGTGCCAGCAGTTTCGTAGGGGGGGACACCGGGGAGCTGTTTTTT.

The V and J genes are TRBV11-1 and TRBJ2-7; D gene uncertain. Germline assignment: CDR1 SGHAT and CDR2 FQDESV (reference sequence). The length of the CDR3 is 12 residues. V was cut by 1 base and J by 1 base, with 2 bases left in between. The CDR3 DNA reads TGTGCCAGCAGCTTAGTATCCTACGAGCAGTACTTC. This encodes CASSLVSYEQYF. Variable domain in full (rest from reference TRBV11-1 and TRBJ2-7): EAEVAQSPRYKITEKSQAVAFWCDPISGHATLYWYRQILGQGPELLVQFQDESVVDDSQLPKDRFSAERLKGVDSTLKIQPAELGDSAMYLCASSLVSYEQYFGPGTRLTVT.

The chain links TRBV19 to TRBJ1-2; 7 bases agree with TRBD1. V lost 10 bases and J lost 6; bases outside the gene matches: 8. The CDR3 covers 12 residues. Germline values: CDR1 LNHDA, CDR2 SQIVND (reference sequence). CDR3 coding DNA: TGTGCCACCAAGGGGGCAATCAATGGCTACACCTTC. It translates to CATKGAINGYTF.

V gene TRBV19 combines with J gene TRBJ1-5, with 7 bases aligning to TRBD1. This CDR3 has 15 amino acids. Per the germline V gene, CDR1 is LNHDA and CDR2 is SQIVND (reference sequence). Germline trimming cut 4 bases from V and 8 bases from J; bases unmatched to any gene: 11. The CDR3 coding sequence is TGTGCCAGTAGTAGCGCCCCACAGGGGAATAAGCCCCAGCATTTT. Encoded protein: CASSSAPQGNKPQHF.

This clone was detected only a few times. CDR3 residues: CASSSVGRRLYTEAFF. CDR3 nucleotide sequence: TGTGCCAGCAGCTCCGTGGGGCGTCGGTTGTACACTGAAGCTTTCTTT. The chain carries TRBV7-8 and TRBJ1-1; D is possibly TRBD1 (5 bases). Germline V gene data show CDR1 as SGHVS and CDR2 as FQNEAQ. Trimming removed 4 bases from V and 3 bases from J, with 18 bases in between. CDR3 length: 16 amino acids.

The chain uses TRBV28 and TRBJ2-5; D perhaps matches TRBD1 (6 bases). Germline V gives CDR1 MDHEN, CDR2 SYDVKM. The CDR3 spans 14 residues. Trimming shortened V by 5 bases and J by 3 bases, and 13 bases separated the two germline ends. The CDR3 loop is CASSPGHNKETQYF. The CDR3, as DNA: TGTGCCAGCAGTCCGGGACACAATAAAGAGACCCAGTACTTC.

V usage is TRBV5-4 and J usage is TRBJ2-2; 9 bases map to TRBD1. V was pared by 2 bases and J by 3 bases, with 2 bases of the junction left unmatched. The CDR3 is 15 amino acids. Germline CDR1 SGHNT, CDR2 YYREEE (reference sequence). The CDR3 DNA reads TGTGCCAGCAGCTTACAGGGGGCCGACACCGGGGAGCTGTTTTTT. Translating it yields CASSLQGADTGELFF.

The chain combines TRBV5-4 with TRBJ2-2, with 10 bases matching TRBD2. The trim removed 4 bases at V and 3 bases at J, leaving 6 bases unmatched. This CDR3 is built from 16 residues. The germline V gene has CDR1 SGHNT and CDR2 YYREEE (reference sequence). CDR3 DNA sequence: TGTGCCAGCAGCCGTCCCAGCGGGAGGGACACCGGGGAGCTGTTTTTT. Its protein product is CASSRPSGRDTGELFF.

The chain links TRBV2 to TRBJ2-4; D might be TRBD2 (6 bases). The CDR3 consists of 12 residues. CDR1 SNHLY and CDR2 FYNNEI come from the germline V gene. Trimming stripped 2 bases from V and 7 bases from J, with 6 bases between. This chain's CDR3 is CASSETSNIQYF. In nucleotides, the CDR3 is TGTGCCAGCAGTGAAACTAGCAACATTCAGTACTTC.

J is TRBJ2-7 and V is TRBV20-1; D possibly corresponds to TRBD1 (6 bases). The CDR3 consists of 11 residues. The V gene's germline CDR1 is DFQATT and CDR2 SNEGSKA (reference sequence). Trimming took 3 bases from V and 3 from J, leaving 6 bases between them. The CDR3 DNA reads TGCAGTGCTAGCAGGGGCTACGAGCAGTACTTC. Translating it yields CSASRGYEQYF.

J is TRBJ2-4 and V is TRBV5-8, with TRBD2 matching 8 bases. This CDR3 comprises 16 residues. The trim removed 1 base at V and 2 bases at J, leaving 5 bases unmatched. Germline values: CDR1 SGHTS, CDR2 YDEGEE. The CDR3 loop reads CASSLLSGGSKNIQYF. CDR3 nucleotide sequence: TGTGCCAGCAGCTTGCTGTCGGGAGGGTCCAAAAACATTCAGTACTTC.

The rearrangement uses TRBV29-1 and TRBJ2-5; TRBD2 agrees at 9 bases. With V trimmed by 5 bases and J by 5 bases, 9 bases remained unmatched. The CDR3 spans 14 residues. CDR1 is SQVTM, CDR2 ANQGSEA, per germline. The CDR3 DNA is TGCAGCGTTCGTGGGCTAGCGGGATTTGAGACCCAGTACTTC. This encodes CSVRGLAGFETQYF.

The chain employs TRBV30 and TRBJ1-2, with a weak D call TRBD1 (5 bases). V was trimmed by 1 base and J by 4 bases, leaving 10 bases between them. This CDR3 comprises 13 residues. Per germline, CDR1 GTSNPN and CDR2 SVGIG (reference sequence). DNA of the CDR3: TGTGCCTGGAGTGGGGGCAGGCGCTATGGCTACACCTTC. Translating it yields CAWSGGRRYGYTF.

The CDR3 coding sequence is TGCGCCAGCAGCCAAGATTATGATGAAAAACTGTTTTTT. Translating it yields CASSQDYDEKLFF. The chain has TRBV4-3 and TRBJ1-4; D not resolved. The V gene lost 0 bases and the J gene lost 6 bases, with 5 bases spanning the gap. The CDR3 extends over 13 amino acids. The germline V gene has CDR1 LGHNA and CDR2 YSLEER.

The chain joins TRBV11-2 to TRBJ2-1; TRBD2 is a possible D gene (6 bases). In germline, CDR1 is SGHAT, CDR2 FQNNGV. This CDR3 region has 16 residues. V was pared by 0 bases and J by 0 bases, with 9 bases between. CDR3 DNA sequence: TGTGCCAGCAGCTTAGATACTAGCCACTCCTACAATGAGCAGTTCTTC. This codes for CASSLDTSHSYNEQFF.

This chain connects TRBV5-1 to TRBJ2-3, with D unclear. The V gene's germline CDR1 is SGHRS and CDR2 YFSETQ. This CDR3 spans 16 amino acids. Trimming took 0 bases from V and 5 from J, leaving 16 bases between them. This CDR3 is CASSLELFLSGDTQYF. As DNA, the CDR3 is TGCGCCAGCAGCTTGGAGCTCTTTTTATCGGGAGATACGCAGTATTTT.

The chain has TRBV18 and TRBJ1-5; 8 bases match TRBD1. With V trimmed by 3 bases and J by 0 bases, 1 base remained unmatched. Germline V gives CDR1 KGHSH, CDR2 LQKENI. This CDR3 has 15 amino acids. CDR3 sequence reads: CASSPGTGSNQPQHF. The CDR3, as DNA: TGTGCCAGCTCACCCGGGACAGGTAGCAATCAGCCCCAGCATTTT.

This clone was detected only once. The V and J genes are TRBV10-1 and TRBJ2-1; 7 positions match TRBD2. J lost 16 bases, V lost 5 bases, and 8 bases had no gene match. CDR3 length: 11 amino acids. In germline, CDR1 is WNHNN, CDR2 SYGVQD (reference sequence). The CDR3 loop reads CASSTGLTFFF. The CDR3 DNA reads as TGCGCCAGCAGTACGGGACTAACATTTTTCTTC.

The chain links TRBV2 to TRBJ1-6; possible D gene TRBD1, 5 bases. This CDR3 spans 15 amino acids. Germline loops: CDR1 SNHLY, CDR2 FYNNEI. Deletions cut 5 bases from V and 9 bases from J, with 17 bases between. The CDR3 spells CASSPQGGPGSPLHF. CDR3 sequence (DNA): TGTGCCAGCAGTCCCCAGGGAGGTCCCGGTTCACCCCTCCACTTT.

The chain couples TRBV7-2 to TRBJ2-6; no definite D call. V was clipped by 6 bases and J by 3 bases, with 9 bases between them. Germline lookup yields CDR1 SGHTA and CDR2 FQGNSA. There are 14 residues in the CDR3. CDR3 nucleotides: TGTGCCAGCAGTTTCGACTTTGGGGCCAACGTCCTGACTTTC. It codes for CASSFDFGANVLTF.

This clone has only one observation. The chain is built from TRBV24-1 and TRBJ1-5, with 7 bases aligning to TRBD1. Germline V gene data show CDR1 as KGHDR and CDR2 as SFDVKD. With 9 bases clipped from V and 2 bases from J, the junction kept 6 bases outside the gene matches. The CDR3 loop spans 14 amino acids. The CDR3: CATGHRGGNQPQHF. Written as DNA, the CDR3 is TGTGCCACCGGGCACAGGGGAGGCAATCAGCCCCAGCATTTT.

The chain carries TRBV9 and TRBJ1-6; D perhaps matches TRBD1 (6 bases). CDR3 length: 14 residues. Germline lookup yields CDR1 SGDLS and CDR2 YYNGEE. The V gene lost 0 bases and the J gene lost 8 bases, with 9 bases spanning the gap. This CDR3 reads CASSVEQGHSPLHF. The CDR3 DNA is TGTGCCAGCAGCGTAGAACAGGGTCATTCACCCCTCCACTTT.

A single count supports this clone. In DNA, the CDR3 is TGTGCCAGCAGCCGGGGGGACTCCGTTTCCGAGCAGTACTTC. Amino acids: CASSRGDSVSEQYF. The gene calls are TRBV5-6 and TRBJ2-7, with TRBD2 matching over 7 bases. The CDR3 contains 14 residues. The V gene end was trimmed by 4 bases and the J gene end by 6 bases; junction bases not matched to a gene: 10. Germline V gene lookup returns CDR1 SGHDT and CDR2 YYEEEE.

This clone was observed a few times. The chain uses TRBV29-1 and TRBJ2-1; D not certain. In germline, CDR1 is SQVTM, CDR2 ANQGSEA. The CDR3 sequence is 16 residues long. V was clipped by 5 bases and J by 0 bases, with 17 bases between them. The CDR3 protein is CSVPNPDRSSYNEQFF. The CDR3 region has the DNA TGCAGCGTTCCCAACCCCGACCGGAGCTCCTACAATGAGCAGTTCTTC.

Turning to this clone: Sequence at one end of the junction differs from germline and may be a read error. J is TRBJ2-1 and V is TRBV14; 8 nucleotides align to TRBD1. Looked up from germline, CDR1 is SGHDN and CDR2 is FVKESK. CDR3 length: 12 amino acids. The CDR3 sequence is CASSQGGQGAVF. Here the CDR3 DNA reads TGTGCCAGCAGCCAAGGCGGGCAGGGGGCGGTCTTC.

This clone has more than one count but fewer than ten. The J gene is TRBJ2-2, the V gene TRBV9, with 8 nucleotides matching TRBD2. Per germline, CDR1 SGDLS and CDR2 YYNGEE. The CDR3 loop spans 15 amino acids. V lost 4 bases, J lost 1 base, and 3 bases stayed unmatched. CDR3 protein: CASSRTSGNTGELFF. CDR3 in DNA: TGTGCCAGCAGCCGAACTAGCGGGAACACCGGGGAGCTGTTTTTT.